The present entry profiles one TCR beta chain with its context. This record comes from a study of shared clonotypes between healthy human individuals. The repertoire was sequenced with immunoSEQ multiplex PCR; TCRdb's copy has only in-frame clones and lacks some. The table records approximately 720,000 clones, approximately 75% of them present only once. V dropped 4 bases and J dropped 7 bases, with 18 bases sitting between them. From germline, CDR1 is SGHDT and CDR2 YYEEEE. The CDR3 length is 15 residues. CD4+ cells yielded CD45RA+ naive and CD45RA-negative memory subsets. Sequenced input: memory CD4+ T cells sorted from blood. This sample's subset: CD45RA-negative fraction. The receptor was derived from a woman aged 25 to 45 in good health. The gene calls are TRBV5-6 and TRBJ1-5; D is undetermined. CDR3 in amino acids: CASSPTGFAPQPQHF. The CDR3 bases are TGTGCCAGCAGCCCGACCGGGTTCGCTCCGCAGCCCCAGCATTTT.